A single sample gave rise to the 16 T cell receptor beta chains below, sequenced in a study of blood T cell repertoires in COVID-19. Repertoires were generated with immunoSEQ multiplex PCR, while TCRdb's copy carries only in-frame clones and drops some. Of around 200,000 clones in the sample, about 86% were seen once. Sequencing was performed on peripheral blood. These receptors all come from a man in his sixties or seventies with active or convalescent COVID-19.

CDR3 in amino acids: CASSPSQDTQYF. CDR3 sequence (DNA): TGCGCCAGCAGCCCTAGTCAGGATACGCAGTATTTT. V usage is TRBV5-1 and J usage is TRBJ2-3; no definite D call. CDR1 is SGHRS, CDR2 YFSETQ, per germline. The CDR3 has 12 residues. Trimming removed 4 bases at V and 6 bases at J, with 9 bases between.

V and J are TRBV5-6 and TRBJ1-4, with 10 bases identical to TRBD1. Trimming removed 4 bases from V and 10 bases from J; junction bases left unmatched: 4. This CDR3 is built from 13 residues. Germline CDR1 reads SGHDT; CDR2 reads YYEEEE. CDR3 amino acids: CASSAGQGGKLFF. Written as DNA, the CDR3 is TGTGCCAGCAGCGCCGGACAGGGGGGAAAACTGTTTTTT.

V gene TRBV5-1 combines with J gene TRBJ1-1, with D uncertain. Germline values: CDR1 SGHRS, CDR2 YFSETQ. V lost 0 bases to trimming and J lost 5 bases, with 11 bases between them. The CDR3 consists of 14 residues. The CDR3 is CASSLAEGLTEAFF. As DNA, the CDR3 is TGCGCCAGCAGCTTGGCCGAGGGTTTGACTGAAGCTTTCTTT.

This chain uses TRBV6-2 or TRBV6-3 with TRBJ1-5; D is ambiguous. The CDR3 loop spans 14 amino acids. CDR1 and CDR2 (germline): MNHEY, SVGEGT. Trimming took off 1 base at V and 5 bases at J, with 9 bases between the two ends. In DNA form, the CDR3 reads TGTGCCAGCAGTTACTTTACGGCGGATCAGCCCCAGCATTTT. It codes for CASSYFTADQPQHF.

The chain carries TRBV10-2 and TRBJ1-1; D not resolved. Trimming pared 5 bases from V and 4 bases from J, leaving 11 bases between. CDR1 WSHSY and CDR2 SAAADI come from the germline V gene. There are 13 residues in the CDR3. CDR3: CASSSPSGTEAFF. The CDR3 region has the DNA TGCGCCAGCAGTTCCCCGTCGGGCACTGAAGCTTTCTTT.

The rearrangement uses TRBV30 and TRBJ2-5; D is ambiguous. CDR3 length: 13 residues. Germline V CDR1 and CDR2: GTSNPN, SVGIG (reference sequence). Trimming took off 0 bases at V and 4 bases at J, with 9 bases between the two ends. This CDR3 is CAWSVQSVETQYF. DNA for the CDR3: TGTGCCTGGAGTGTACAGTCTGTAGAGACCCAGTACTTC.

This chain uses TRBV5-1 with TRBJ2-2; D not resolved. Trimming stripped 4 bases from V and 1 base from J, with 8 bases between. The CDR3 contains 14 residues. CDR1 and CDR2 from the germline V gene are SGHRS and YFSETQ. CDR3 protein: CASSLTQNTGELFF. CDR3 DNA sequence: TGCGCCAGCAGCCTCACACAGAACACCGGGGAGCTGTTTTTT.

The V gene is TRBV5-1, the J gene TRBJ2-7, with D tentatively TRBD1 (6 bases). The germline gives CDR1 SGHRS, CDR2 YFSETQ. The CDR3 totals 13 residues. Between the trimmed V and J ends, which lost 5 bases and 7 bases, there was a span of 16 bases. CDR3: CASRPDRSQEQYF. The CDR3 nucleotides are TGCGCCAGCAGACCCGACAGGTCCCAGGAGCAGTACTTC.

Here the CDR3 DNA reads TGTGCCAGCAGGAAACTAGCGGCGAGCACAGATACGCAGTATTTT. Its protein product is CASRKLAASTDTQYF. The chain employs TRBV2 and TRBJ2-3; TRBD2 matches at 8 bases. Germline V gene sequence: CDR1 SNHLY, CDR2 FYNNEI. This CDR3 spans 15 amino acids. With 6 bases clipped from V and 0 bases from J, the junction kept 5 bases outside the gene matches.

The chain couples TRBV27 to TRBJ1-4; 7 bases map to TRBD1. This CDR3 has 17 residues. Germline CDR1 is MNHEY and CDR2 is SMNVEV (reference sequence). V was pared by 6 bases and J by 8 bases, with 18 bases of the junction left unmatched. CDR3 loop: CASSPIFGGRGGEKLFF. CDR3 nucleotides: TGTGCCAGCAGCCCAATTTTTGGGGGGCGAGGGGGCGAAAAACTGTTTTTT.

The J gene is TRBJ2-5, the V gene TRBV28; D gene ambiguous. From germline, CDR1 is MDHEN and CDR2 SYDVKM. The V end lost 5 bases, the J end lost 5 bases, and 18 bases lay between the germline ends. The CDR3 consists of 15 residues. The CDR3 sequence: CASSLPISVSETQYF. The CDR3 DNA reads TGTGCCAGCAGTCTTCCGATCAGTGTATCCGAGACCCAGTACTTC.

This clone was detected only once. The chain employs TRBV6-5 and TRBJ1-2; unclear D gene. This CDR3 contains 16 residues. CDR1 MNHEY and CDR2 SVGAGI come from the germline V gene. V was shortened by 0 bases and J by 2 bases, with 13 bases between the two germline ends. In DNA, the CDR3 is TGTGCCAGCAGTTACTCAACCCCTCGAGGGAACTATGGCTACACCTTC. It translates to CASSYSTPRGNYGYTF.

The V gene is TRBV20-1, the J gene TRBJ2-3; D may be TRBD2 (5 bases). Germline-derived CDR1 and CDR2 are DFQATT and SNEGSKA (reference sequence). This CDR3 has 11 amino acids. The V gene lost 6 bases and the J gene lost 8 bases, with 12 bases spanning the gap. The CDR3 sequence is CSAFLAPTQYF. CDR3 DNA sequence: TGCAGTGCATTTCTAGCCCCTACGCAGTATTTT.

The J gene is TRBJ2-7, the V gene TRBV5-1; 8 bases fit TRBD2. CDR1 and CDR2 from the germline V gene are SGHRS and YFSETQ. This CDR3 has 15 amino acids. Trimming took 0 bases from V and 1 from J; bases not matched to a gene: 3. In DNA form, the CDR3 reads TGCGCCAGCAGCTTGGACCCGGGGGGGTCCTACGAGCAGTACTTC. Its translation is CASSLDPGGSYEQYF.

The CDR3 loop reads CASSSRTRKYNEQFF. For the CDR3, the DNA is TGTGCCAGCAGTTCCCGGACTAGGAAGTACAATGAGCAGTTCTTC. The chain carries TRBV6-2 or TRBV6-3 and TRBJ2-1, with 7 nucleotides matching TRBD2. The V and J ends lost 4 bases and 4 bases, in that order; junction bases with no gene match: 7. The CDR3 totals 15 residues. Germline CDR1 MNHEY, CDR2 SVGEGT.

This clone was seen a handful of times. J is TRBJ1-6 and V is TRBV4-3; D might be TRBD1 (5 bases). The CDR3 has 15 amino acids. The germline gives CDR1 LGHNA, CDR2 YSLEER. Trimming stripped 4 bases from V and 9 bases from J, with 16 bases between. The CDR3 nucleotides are TGCGCCAGCAGCCCAGGCCGGTCAGGGCTTTCACCCCTCCACTTT. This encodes CASSPGRSGLSPLHF.